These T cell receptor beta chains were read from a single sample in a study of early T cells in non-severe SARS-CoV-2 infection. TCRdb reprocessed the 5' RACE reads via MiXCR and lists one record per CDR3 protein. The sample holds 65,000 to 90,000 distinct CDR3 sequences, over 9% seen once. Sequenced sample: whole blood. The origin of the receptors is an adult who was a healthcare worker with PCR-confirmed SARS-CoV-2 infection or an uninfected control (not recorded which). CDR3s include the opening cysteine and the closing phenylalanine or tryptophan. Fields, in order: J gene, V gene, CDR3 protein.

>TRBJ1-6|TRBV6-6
CASSYPGTGQPLHF
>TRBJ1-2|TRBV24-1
CATSDPEKGELFGYTF
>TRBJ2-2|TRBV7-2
CASTLGGGAPGELFF
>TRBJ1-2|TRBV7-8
CASSLAGTGGANYGYTF
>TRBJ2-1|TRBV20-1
CSARDFPKQFF
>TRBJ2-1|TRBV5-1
CASSSGTLTYNEQFF
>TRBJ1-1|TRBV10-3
CAIRTSSSWGTEAFF
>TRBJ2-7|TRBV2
CASSTGFYEQYF
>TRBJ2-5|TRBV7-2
CASRLAGSETQYF
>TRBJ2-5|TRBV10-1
CASSETGHQETQYF
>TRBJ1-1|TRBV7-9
CASSLGRGVTEAFF
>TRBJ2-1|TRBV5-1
CASSFLDEQFF
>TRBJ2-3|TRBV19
CASKTSGRADTQYF
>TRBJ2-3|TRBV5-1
CASSLGRSTDTQYF
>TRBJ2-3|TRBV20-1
CSARDRSESTDTQYF
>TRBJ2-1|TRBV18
CASSPPWGGERVFF
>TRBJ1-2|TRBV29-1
CSAQRQGGGYTF